This TCR beta chain stems from a study of radiotherapy plus CTLA-4 blockade in lung cancer. Method: immunoSEQ multiplex PCR; TCRdb's copy keeps in-frame clones and lacks some. The table has about 78,000 clones, approximately 86% seen once. Trimming removed 0 bases from V and 3 bases from J, with 1 base in between. The CDR3 consists of 12 residues. Per the germline V gene, CDR1 is SGDLS and CDR2 is YYNGEE. Comments on this clone: The sample holds other DNA sequences that translate to the same CDR3.

The material sequenced was peripheral blood, taken from a patient treated with radiotherapy plus ipilimumab. The rearrangement links TRBV9 to TRBJ2-1; D uncertain. The receptor was derived from a human donor with non-small cell lung cancer who had stable disease on radiotherapy plus ipilimumab. The CDR3 loop reads CASSVDYNEQFF. The CDR3 DNA is TGTGCCAGCAGCGTAGACTACAATGAGCAGTTCTTC.